This T cell receptor beta chain emerged from a study of blood T cell repertoires in COVID-19. Study-wide background: Material from acute and convalescent COVID-19 was sourced from the United States, Italy and Spain.

Original processing methods: Amplification of reference gene primers provided the estimated nucleated cell counts. Sequencing used immunoSEQ multiplex PCR; TCRdb keeps in-frame clones, though not all of them. That table is the source of V, J and clone size, and D and trimming were worked out from the DNA. The table lists roughly 190,000 clones, about 91% of them singletons. The CDR3 runs 15 residues. J gave up 2 bases and V 9 bases, and 10 bases lay outside the gene matches. The germline CDR1 and CDR2 sequences are LNHDA and SQIVND (reference sequence). Those enrolled, adults aged about 18 to 89 years, came from fewer than 25 US areas. The recovered donors of Cohort 3 showed two negative PCRs, clearance, or symptom resolution.

Sequencing was carried out using PBMCs or T cells enriched from blood (not recorded which). V gene TRBV19 combines with J gene TRBJ2-3, with 8 bases fitting TRBD1. This clonotype was obtained from a woman aged 18-29 years who had recovered from COVID-19. The CDR3 nucleotides read TGTGCCAGCACTCAGGGGGCGACTTCCACAGATACGCAGTATTTT. Residues: CASTQGATSTDTQYF.